Described below is a single T cell receptor beta chain sequence and its context. These data are taken from a study of T cell responses to AZD1222 COVID-19 vaccine. The table came from immunoSEQ multiplex PCR; TCRdb's copy has only in-frame clones and leaves some out. The sample shows some 150,000 clones, approximately 89% of them seen only once. The V and J ends lost 1 base and 8 bases respectively, with 14 bases between them. The CDR3 is 15 amino acids. The V gene's germline CDR1 is KGHSH and CDR2 LQKENI. The V gene is TRBV18, the J gene TRBJ1-4; D remains unclear. Sequenced here: peripheral blood, sampled 28 days after the second AZD1222 dose. This TCR came from an adult who received the AZD1222 COVID-19 vaccine. For the CDR3, the DNA is TGTGCCAGCTCACCACAGGGTTCGAGCGAGGAAAAACTGTTTTTT. The encoded protein is CASSPQGSSEEKLFF.